This T cell receptor beta chain comes out of a study of OX40 agonist ivuxolimab in advanced cancers. The overall study: The study enrolled dose-escalation patients with hepatocellular carcinoma, melanoma, renal cell or head and neck cancer. The mean age was about 61 years, ranging from about 20 to 79, with 65% to 90% of participants male. Findings and limits, study-wide: Some nonresponders also had low normalized T-cell clonal expansion.

From germline, CDR1 is MGHRA and CDR2 YSYEKL. The CDR3 contains 17 residues. V lost 0 bases, J lost 2 bases, and 3 bases stayed unmatched. As to this clone: What it recognizes is unknown.

Data came from immunoSEQ multiplex PCR; TCRdb stores just in-frame clones and leaves some out. The sample consists of about 30,000 clones, about 89% of them appearing once. Specimen: CD4+ or CD8+ T cells sorted from blood, collected in a trial of the OX40 agonist ivuxolimab. The chain recombines TRBV4-1 with TRBJ2-3, with 12 bases lining up with TRBD2. The TCR sequence derives from an adult with an advanced solid tumor such as melanoma, head and neck, liver or kidney cancer. Written as DNA, the CDR3 is TGCGCCAGCAGCCAAGATACTAGCGGGAGGCCCACAGATACGCAGTATTTT. This sequence encodes CASSQDTSGRPTDTQYF.